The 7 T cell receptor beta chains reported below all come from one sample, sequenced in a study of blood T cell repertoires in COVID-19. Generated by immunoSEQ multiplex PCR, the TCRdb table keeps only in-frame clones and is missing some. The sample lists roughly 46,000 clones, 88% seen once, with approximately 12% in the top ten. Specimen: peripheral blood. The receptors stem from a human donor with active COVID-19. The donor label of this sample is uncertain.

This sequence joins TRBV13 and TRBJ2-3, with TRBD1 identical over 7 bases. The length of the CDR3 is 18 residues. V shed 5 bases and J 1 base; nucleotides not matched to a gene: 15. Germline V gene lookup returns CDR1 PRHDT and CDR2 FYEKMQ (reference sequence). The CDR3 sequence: CASSNPGVGTDRTDTQYF. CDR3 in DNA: TGTGCCAGCAGCAACCCCGGGGTCGGGACAGACCGCACAGATACGCAGTATTTT.

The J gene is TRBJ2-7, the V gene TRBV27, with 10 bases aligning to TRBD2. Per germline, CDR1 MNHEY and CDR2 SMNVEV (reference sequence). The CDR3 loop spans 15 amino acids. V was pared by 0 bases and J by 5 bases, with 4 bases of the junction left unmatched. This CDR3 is CASSLSSLAGDEQYF. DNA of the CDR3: TGTGCCAGCAGTTTATCGTCCCTAGCGGGAGACGAGCAGTACTTC.

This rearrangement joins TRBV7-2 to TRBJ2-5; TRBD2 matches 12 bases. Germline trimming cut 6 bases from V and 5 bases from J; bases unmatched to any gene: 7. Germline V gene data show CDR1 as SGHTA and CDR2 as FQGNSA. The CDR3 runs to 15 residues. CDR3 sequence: CASSLGLAGRETQYF. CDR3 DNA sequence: TGTGCCAGCAGTCTCGGACTAGCGGGACGGGAGACCCAGTACTTC.

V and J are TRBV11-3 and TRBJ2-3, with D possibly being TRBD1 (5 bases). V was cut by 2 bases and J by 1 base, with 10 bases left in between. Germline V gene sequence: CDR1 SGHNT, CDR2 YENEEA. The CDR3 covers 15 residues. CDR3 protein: CASSLRQGGTDTQYF. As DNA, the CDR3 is TGTGCCAGCAGCTTACGGCAGGGTGGCACAGATACGCAGTATTTT.

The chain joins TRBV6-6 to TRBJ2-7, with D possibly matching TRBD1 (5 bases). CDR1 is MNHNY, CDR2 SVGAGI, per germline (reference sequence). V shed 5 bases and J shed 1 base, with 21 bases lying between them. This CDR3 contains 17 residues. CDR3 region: CASSQSSGIGGSYEQYF. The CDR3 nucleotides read TGTGCCAGCAGTCAGTCATCAGGGATCGGTGGTTCCTACGAGCAGTACTTC.

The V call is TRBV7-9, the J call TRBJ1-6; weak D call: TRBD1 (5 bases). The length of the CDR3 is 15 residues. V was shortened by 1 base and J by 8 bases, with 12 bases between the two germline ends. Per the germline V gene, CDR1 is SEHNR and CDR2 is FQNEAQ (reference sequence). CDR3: CASSLEAGRHSPLHF. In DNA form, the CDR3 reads TGTGCCAGCAGCTTAGAGGCAGGGCGGCATTCACCCCTCCACTTT.

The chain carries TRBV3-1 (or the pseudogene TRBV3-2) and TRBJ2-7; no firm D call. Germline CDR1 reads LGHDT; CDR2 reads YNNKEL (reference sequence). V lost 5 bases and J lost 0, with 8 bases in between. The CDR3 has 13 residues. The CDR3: CASSNDFSYEQYF. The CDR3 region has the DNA TGTGCCAGCAGCAACGACTTCTCCTACGAGCAGTACTTC.